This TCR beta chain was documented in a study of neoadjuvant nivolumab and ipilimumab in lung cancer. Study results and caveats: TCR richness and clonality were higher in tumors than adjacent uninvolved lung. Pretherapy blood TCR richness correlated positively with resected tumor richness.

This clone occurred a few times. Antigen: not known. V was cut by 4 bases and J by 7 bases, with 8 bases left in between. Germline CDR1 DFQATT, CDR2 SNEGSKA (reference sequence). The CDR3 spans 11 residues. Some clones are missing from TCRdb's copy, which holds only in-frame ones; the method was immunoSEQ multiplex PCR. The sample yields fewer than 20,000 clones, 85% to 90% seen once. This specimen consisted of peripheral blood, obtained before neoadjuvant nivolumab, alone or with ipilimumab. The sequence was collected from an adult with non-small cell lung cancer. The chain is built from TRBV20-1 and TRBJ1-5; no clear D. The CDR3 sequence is CSATTGQPQHF. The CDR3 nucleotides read TGCAGTGCTACGACGGGACAGCCCCAGCATTTT.